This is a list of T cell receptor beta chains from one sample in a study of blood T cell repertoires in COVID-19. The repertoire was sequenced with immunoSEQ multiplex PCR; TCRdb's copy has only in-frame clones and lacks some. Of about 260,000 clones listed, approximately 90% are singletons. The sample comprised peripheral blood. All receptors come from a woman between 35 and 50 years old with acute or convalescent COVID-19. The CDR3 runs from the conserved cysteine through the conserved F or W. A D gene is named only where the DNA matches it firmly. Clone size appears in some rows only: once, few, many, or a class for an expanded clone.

DNA: TGTGCCAGCAGCCCAGGACAGGTTAGCACAGATACGCAGTATTTT
CDR3: CASSPGQVSTDTQYF
J: TRBJ2-3
V: TRBV7-9
size: .
D: TRBD1

DNA: TGTGCCAGCAGCTGGGGACAGGGCTCTGGAAACACCATATATTTT
CDR3: CASSWGQGSGNTIYF
J: TRBJ1-3
V: TRBV7-9
size: .
D: TRBD1

DNA: TGTGCCAGCAGCCAAGATTGGGGGCGGACAGATACGCAGTATTTT
CDR3: CASSQDWGRTDTQYF
J: TRBJ2-3
V: TRBV14
size: .
D: .

DNA: TGTGCCAGCTCGGAAGTGGACAGGAACACTGAAGCTTTCTTT
CDR3: CASSEVDRNTEAFF
J: TRBJ1-1
V: TRBV18
size: .
D: .

DNA: TGTGCCAGCAGTTTTAGACAGGGCCATGGCTACACCTTC
CDR3: CASSFRQGHGYTF
J: TRBJ1-2
V: TRBV12-3/TRBV12-4
size: .
D: TRBD1

DNA: TGTGCCAGCAGTGAAGGTGGAGGGGTGGGAGATACGCAGTATTTT
CDR3: CASSEGGGVGDTQYF
J: TRBJ2-3
V: TRBV6-1
size: .
D: .

DNA: TGTGCTAGTGGTTCGGGACTAGCGGGAGAGACCCAGTACTTC
CDR3: CASGSGLAGETQYF
J: TRBJ2-5
V: TRBV12-5
size: .
D: TRBD2

DNA: TGCGCCAGCAGCCCTAGGGGGGGCGCTGGGGCCAACGTCCTGACTTTC
CDR3: CASSPRGGAGANVLTF
J: TRBJ2-6
V: TRBV5-1
size: .
D: .

DNA: TGTGCCAGCTCCCTGGGGGGGGGCAAAAACATTCAGTACTTC
CDR3: CASSLGGGKNIQYF
J: TRBJ2-4
V: TRBV2
size: .
D: TRBD2

DNA: TGTGCCAGCAGCCCCACCAGGGGACCCCCAGGGGAGACCCAGTACTTC
CDR3: CASSPTRGPPGETQYF
J: TRBJ2-5
V: TRBV7-9
size: .
D: .

DNA: TGTGCCAGCAGACCACAGGGATTTACTGAAGCTTTCTTT
CDR3: CASRPQGFTEAFF
J: TRBJ1-1
V: TRBV11-2
size: once
D: .

DNA: TGTGCCACCAGGCCCGTCTCGAACACCGGGGAGCTGTTTTTT
CDR3: CATRPVSNTGELFF
J: TRBJ2-2
V: TRBV19
size: .
D: .

DNA: TGTGCCAGCAGCTTAGTTGCGTCAGATACGCAGTATTTT
CDR3: CASSLVASDTQYF
J: TRBJ2-3
V: TRBV7-2
size: .
D: .

DNA: TGCGCCAGCAGTGAGGGTCAGGGGGCAGATACGCAGTATTTT
CDR3: CASSEGQGADTQYF
J: TRBJ2-3
V: TRBV10-1
size: .
D: TRBD1

DNA: TGCAGCGTTGAAGATGTAACGGGGGGGGCGTACTTC
CDR3: CSVEDVTGGAYF
J: TRBJ2-4
V: TRBV29-1
size: .
D: TRBD2

DNA: TGTGCCAGTACGCCAGGGGCCAGCTCCTATAATTCACCCCTCCACTTT
CDR3: CASTPGASSYNSPLHF
J: TRBJ1-6
V: TRBV19
size: .
D: .

DNA: TGTGCCAGCAGCTACCTAGCGACAGGGTGGAATCAGCCCCAGCATTTT
CDR3: CASSYLATGWNQPQHF
J: TRBJ1-5
V: TRBV7-2
size: few
D: TRBD1

DNA: TGTGCCAGCAGCTTAGGCGGGGCGCCGTATGGCTACACCTTC
CDR3: CASSLGGAPYGYTF
J: TRBJ1-2
V: TRBV11-2
size: .
D: .

DNA: TGCAGCTGGAGGCGGGGGAACACTGAAGCTTTCTTT
CDR3: CSWRRGNTEAFF
J: TRBJ1-1
V: TRBV29-1
size: .
D: .

DNA: TGTGCCAGCAGCTGGCGGACAAATAATAATTCACCCCTCCACTTT
CDR3: CASSWRTNNNSPLHF
J: TRBJ1-6
V: TRBV5-8
size: .
D: .

DNA: TGTGCCTGGAGGACAGAAGGGTACGGAAACACCATATATTTT
CDR3: CAWRTEGYGNTIYF
J: TRBJ1-3
V: TRBV30
size: .
D: .

DNA: TGCAGCGTTTTCGAGGGAAACACCATATATTTT
CDR3: CSVFEGNTIYF
J: TRBJ1-3
V: TRBV29-1
size: .
D: .

DNA: TGTGCCAGCTCACCGGGACAGGGGATGAACACTGAAGCTTTCTTT
CDR3: CASSPGQGMNTEAFF
J: TRBJ1-1
V: TRBV18
size: .
D: TRBD1

DNA: TGTGCCAGCACGCGGGGGATGGGTACTGAAGCTTTCTTT
CDR3: CASTRGMGTEAFF
J: TRBJ1-1
V: TRBV6-5
size: .
D: .

DNA: TGTGCCAGCAGCCAGAGGGGACAGGGGGCAAGCGGCTACACCTTC
CDR3: CASSQRGQGASGYTF
J: TRBJ1-2
V: TRBV14
size: few
D: TRBD1

DNA: TGTGCCAGCAGCCCAGGAGGACAGGGATCCTATGGCTACACCTTC
CDR3: CASSPGGQGSYGYTF
J: TRBJ1-2
V: TRBV3-1/TRBV3-2
size: once
D: TRBD1

DNA: TGTGCCAGCGTGGGGGAGGGGTATGGCTACACCTTC
CDR3: CASVGEGYGYTF
J: TRBJ1-2
V: TRBV6-5
size: .
D: .

DNA: TGTGCCAGCAGACGCGAGCGGACAGGGCACGGGGAGCTGTTTTTT
CDR3: CASRRERTGHGELFF
J: TRBJ2-2
V: TRBV2
size: .
D: TRBD1

DNA: TGTGCCAGCAGCTTCGCAGCTAACTATGGCTACACCTTC
CDR3: CASSFAANYGYTF
J: TRBJ1-2
V: TRBV5-4
size: .
D: .

DNA: TGTGCCAGCAGCCCCGGGTTGGGTAGCAATCAGCCCCAGCATTTT
CDR3: CASSPGLGSNQPQHF
J: TRBJ1-5
V: TRBV7-9
size: once
D: .

DNA: TGTGCCAGCAGCGTCGGGGCGGGGGGCTTGAACACCGGGGAGCTGTTTTTT
CDR3: CASSVGAGGLNTGELFF
J: TRBJ2-2
V: TRBV9
size: .
D: TRBD2